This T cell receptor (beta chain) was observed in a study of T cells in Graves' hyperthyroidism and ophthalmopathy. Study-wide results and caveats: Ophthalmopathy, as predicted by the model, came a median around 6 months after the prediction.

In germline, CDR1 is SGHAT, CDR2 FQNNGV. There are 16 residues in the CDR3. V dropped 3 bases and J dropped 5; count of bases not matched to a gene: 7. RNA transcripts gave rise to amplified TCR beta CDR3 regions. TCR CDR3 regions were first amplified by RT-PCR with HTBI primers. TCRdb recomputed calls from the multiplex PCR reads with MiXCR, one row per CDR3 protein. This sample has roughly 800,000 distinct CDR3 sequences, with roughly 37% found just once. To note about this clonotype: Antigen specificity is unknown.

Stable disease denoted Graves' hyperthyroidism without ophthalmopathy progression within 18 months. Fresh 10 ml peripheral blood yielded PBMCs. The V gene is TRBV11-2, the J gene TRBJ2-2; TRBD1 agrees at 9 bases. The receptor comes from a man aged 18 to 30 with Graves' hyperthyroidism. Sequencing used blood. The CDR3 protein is CASSFWDRDRTGELFF. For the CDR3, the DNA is TGTGCCAGCAGCTTCTGGGACAGGGATCGAACCGGGGAGCTGTTTTTT.